These 28 T cell receptor beta chains originate from one sample sequenced in a study of cytomegalovirus exposure and HLA in healthy donors. The PCR employed 60 Vbeta primers together with 13 Jbeta primers. Sequencing used immunoSEQ multiplex PCR; TCRdb keeps in-frame clones, though not all of them. Of under 200,000 clones in the sample, roughly 87% were seen once. The sequenced sample consisted of PBMCs. These receptors were obtained from a woman aged 45 to 65 in good health and CMV-seronegative.

V gene TRBV6-5 combines with J gene TRBJ2-3; tentatively, D is TRBD2 (6 bases). Trimming stripped 0 bases from V and 4 bases from J, with 11 bases between. Germline assignment: CDR1 MNHEY and CDR2 SVGAGI. CDR3 size: 15 residues. CDR3 amino acids: CASSYSGTPPDTQYF. The CDR3 DNA reads TGTGCCAGCAGTTACTCGGGGACTCCGCCAGATACGCAGTATTTT.

This clone showed up just a few times. The chain uses TRBV5-1 and TRBJ2-3, with D maybe TRBD1 (5 bases). V gave up 0 bases and J gave up 2 bases, with 10 bases separating them. Per the germline V gene, CDR1 is SGHRS and CDR2 is YFSETQ. CDR3 size: 15 residues. CDR3 DNA sequence: TGCGCCAGCAGCTTGGAGGACATGGACACAGATACGCAGTATTTT. Its protein product is CASSLEDMDTDTQYF.

This clone was detected only once. The rearrangement uses TRBV15 and TRBJ2-5, with D maybe TRBD2 (5 bases). The J call may be wrong; the DNA end is better matched by TRBJ2-7. Germline assignment: CDR1 LNHNV and CDR2 YYDKDF (reference sequence). There are 14 residues in the CDR3. CDR3: CATSRGGPSYEQYF. CDR3 nucleotide sequence: TGTGCCACCAGCAGAGGAGGGCCAAGCTACGAGCAGTACTTC.

This chain uses TRBV28 with TRBJ2-7, with TRBD2 matching over 7 bases. Losses at the gene ends were 7 bases for V and 0 bases for J; bases not matched to a gene: 9. The CDR3 extends over 15 amino acids. CDR1 and CDR2 from the germline V gene are MDHEN and SYDVKM. CDR3 DNA sequence: TGTGCCAGCACACCAAACCCGGGGGGCTCCTACGAGCAGTACTTC. It yields the protein CASTPNPGGSYEQYF.

The J gene is TRBJ2-5, the V gene TRBV4-1; 7 bases line up with TRBD1. The J call may be faulty, since TRBJ2-7 better matches the DNA end. The CDR3 contains 16 residues. Germline loops: CDR1 MGHRA, CDR2 YSYEKL. The CDR3 coding sequence is TGCGCCAGCAGCCAAGAGTCTTGGGACAGTCTCTACGAGCAGTACTTC. Amino acid sequence: CASSQESWDSLYEQYF.

This chain joins TRBV27 and TRBJ2-7; 9 positions match TRBD1. The CDR3 covers 15 residues. The trim removed 2 bases at V and 1 base at J, leaving 3 bases unmatched. The V gene's germline CDR1 is MNHEY and CDR2 SMNVEV (reference sequence). CDR3 sequence reads: CASSLGTGISYEQYF. The CDR3 nucleotides read TGTGCCAGCAGTTTAGGGACAGGGATTTCCTACGAGCAGTACTTC.

The chain links TRBV27 to TRBJ1-2; 9 bases match TRBD1. The CDR3 length is 16 residues. V lost 5 bases to trimming and J lost 0 bases; unmatched junction nucleotides: 7. Germline CDR1 is MNHEY and CDR2 is SMNVEV (reference sequence). This CDR3 is CASSPSTGGSNYGYTF. CDR3 DNA sequence: TGTGCCAGCAGTCCATCGACAGGGGGATCTAACTATGGCTACACCTTC.

The chain has TRBV5-1 and TRBJ2-1; 9 nucleotides align to TRBD1. The germline V gene encodes CDR1 SGHRS and CDR2 YFSETQ. Losses at the gene ends were 4 bases for V and 8 bases for J; bases not matched to a gene: 10. The CDR3 is made up of 15 amino acids. The chain's CDR3 is CASSEIQGASDEQFF. The DNA of the CDR3 is TGCGCCAGCAGCGAGATACAGGGGGCTTCAGATGAGCAGTTCTTC. Variable domain in full (rest from reference TRBV5-1 and TRBJ2-1): KAGVTQTPRYLIKTRGQQVTLSCSPISGHRSVSWYQQTPGQGLQFLFEYFSETQRNKGNFPGRFSGRQFSNSRSEMNVSTLELGDSALYLCASSEIQGASDEQFFGPGTRLTVL.

The rearrangement uses TRBV19 and TRBJ2-1; 11 bases are a match to TRBD2. This CDR3 has 16 residues. Per germline, CDR1 LNHDA and CDR2 SQIVND (reference sequence). With 8 bases clipped from V and 7 bases from J, the junction kept 13 bases outside the gene matches. The CDR3 DNA follows: TGTGCCAGTTCTACTCCGACTAGCGGGGTAGGAAATGAGCAGTTCTTC. Translated: CASSTPTSGVGNEQFF.

The gene calls are TRBV30 and TRBJ1-4, with a possible D match to TRBD1 (5 bases). The CDR3 has 13 amino acids. Germline V gene data show CDR1 as GTSNPN and CDR2 as SVGIG (reference sequence). V was cut by 7 bases and J by 5 bases, with 14 bases left in between. CDR3 residues: CASIQEGNEKLFF. CDR3 in DNA: TGTGCCTCCATACAGGAAGGGAATGAAAAACTGTTTTTT.

The chain combines TRBV19 with TRBJ1-5, with TRBD1 as a possible D gene (6 bases). V was trimmed by 3 bases and J by 7 bases, leaving 13 bases between them. CDR1 and CDR2 (germline): LNHDA, SQIVND (reference sequence). The CDR3 runs 14 residues. The CDR3 bases are TGTGCCAGTAGTATTAGGGGGTATCAGCAGCCCCAGCATTTT. It is translated as CASSIRGYQQPQHF.

This chain links TRBV9 with TRBJ2-2; 14 bases align to TRBD2. Germline V gene sequence: CDR1 SGDLS, CDR2 YYNGEE. The CDR3 runs 17 residues. J was trimmed by 5 bases and V by 3 bases; bases with no gene match: 6. CDR3 DNA sequence: TGTGCCAGCAGCGGACTAGCGGGGGGGCCTAAAACCGGGGAGCTGTTTTTT. Translation: CASSGLAGGPKTGELFF.

The CDR3: CASSRTGLQEKLFF. The CDR3 nucleotides read TGTGCCAGCAGCAGGACAGGGCTGCAGGAAAAACTGTTTTTT. This chain uses TRBV6-6 with TRBJ1-4; TRBD1 matches 8 bases. The germline V gene encodes CDR1 MNHNY and CDR2 SVGAGI (reference sequence). This CDR3 is built from 14 residues. Trimming cost V 6 bases and J 8 bases; bases outside gene matches: 8.

CDR3 DNA: TGCGCCAGCAGCCTCGAGGAGACCCAGTACTTC. It codes for CASSLEETQYF. This chain links TRBV4-1 with TRBJ2-5, with D unclear. CDR3 length equals 11 residues. With 4 bases removed from V and 5 bases from J, the gap between germline ends came to 5 bases. The germline gives CDR1 MGHRA, CDR2 YSYEKL.

This chain joins TRBV9 and TRBJ2-2; 8 bases align to TRBD2. J was trimmed by 4 bases and V by 0 bases; bases with no gene match: 5. Germline V lookup: CDR1 SGDLS, CDR2 YYNGEE. This CDR3 contains 16 residues. Here the CDR3 DNA reads TGTGCCAGCAGCGTAGGAGGCGGGGGGTTCACCGGGGAGCTGTTTTTT. It encodes CASSVGGGGFTGELFF.

V gene TRBV7-9 combines with J gene TRBJ2-5; D is perhaps TRBD2 (5 bases). Matching the DNA end better, TRBJ2-7 makes the J call doubtful. Germline assignment: CDR1 SEHNR and CDR2 FQNEAQ (reference sequence). The CDR3 extends over 13 amino acids. CDR3 in amino acids: CASSPAGRYEQYF. DNA of the CDR3: TGTGCCAGCAGCCCGGCGGGCCGCTACGAGCAGTACTTC.

This clone was observed a single time. The chain has TRBV10-2 and TRBJ2-3; a possible D gene is TRBD2 (5 bases). V gave up 6 bases and J gave up 2 bases, with 15 bases separating them. Germline V CDR1 and CDR2: WSHSY, SAAADI. This CDR3 comprises 15 residues. CDR3 nucleotide sequence: TGCGCCAGCAGACCCCTAACGGGGTACACAGATACGCAGTATTTT. This encodes CASRPLTGYTDTQYF.

The chain couples TRBV5-8 to TRBJ2-5; D is possibly TRBD1 (6 bases). The J call may be incorrect, as the DNA end agrees better with TRBJ2-7. The germline CDR1 and CDR2 sequences are SGHTS and YDEGEE. There are 14 residues in the CDR3. CDR3 in amino acids: CASSSRTVNYEQYF. Written as DNA, the CDR3 is TGTGCCAGCAGCTCGAGGACAGTCAACTACGAGCAGTACTTC.

The chain links TRBV5-4 to TRBJ2-1, with 7 bases fitting TRBD1. With V trimmed by 4 bases and J by 1 base, 2 bases remained unmatched. The CDR3 sequence is 14 residues long. Per germline, CDR1 SGHNT and CDR2 YYREEE (reference sequence). CDR3 amino acids: CASSQDRSYNEQFF. The CDR3 region has the DNA TGTGCCAGCAGCCAGGACAGGTCCTACAATGAGCAGTTCTTC. Together with reference TRBV5-4 and TRBJ2-1, the CDR3 gives the full variable domain: ETGVTQSPTHLIKTRGQQVTLRCSSQSGHNTVSWYQQALGQGPQFIFQYYREEENGRGNFPPRFSGLQFPNYSSELNVNALELDDSALYLCASSQDRSYNEQFFGPGTRLTVL.

Only a few counts were recorded for this clone. The gene calls are TRBV28 and TRBJ1-5, with a weak D call TRBD1 (6 bases). Germline V gene lookup returns CDR1 MDHEN and CDR2 SYDVKM. V dropped 6 bases and J dropped 5 bases, with 14 bases sitting between them. The CDR3 has 14 residues. The CDR3 sequence: CASRPNQGYQPQHF. The CDR3 nucleotides are TGTGCCAGCAGACCTAACCAGGGGTATCAGCCCCAGCATTTT.

V gene TRBV11-3 combines with J gene TRBJ2-2; unclear D gene. Germline assignment: CDR1 SGHNT and CDR2 YENEEA. Trimming removed 2 bases at V and 6 bases at J, with 13 bases between. The CDR3 extends over 15 amino acids. CDR3 DNA: TGTGCCAGCAGCTTACTGACTGGTATATCCGGGGAGCTGTTTTTT. It codes for CASSLLTGISGELFF.

The J gene is TRBJ1-4, the V gene TRBV4-2; D perhaps matches TRBD1 (6 bases). This CDR3 contains 16 residues. Germline V gene data show CDR1 as LGHNA and CDR2 as YNFKEQ. The V end was cut by 3 bases, the J end by 2 bases, with 13 bases between. Here the CDR3 reads CASSHPYGQTNEKLFF. CDR3 bases: TGTGCCAGCAGCCATCCCTACGGACAGACTAATGAAAAACTGTTTTTT.

This clone was observed a single time. The chain combines TRBV30 with TRBJ2-7; 13 bases agree with TRBD2. The CDR3 is made up of 15 amino acids. Germline V gene sequence: CDR1 GTSNPN, CDR2 SVGIG (reference sequence). V trimming: 0 bases; J trimming: 5 bases; junction bases outside the gene matches: 4. CDR3 in amino acids: CAWSVQGTSGDEQYF. The CDR3 nucleotides are TGTGCCTGGAGTGTACAAGGGACTAGCGGGGACGAGCAGTACTTC.

This chain connects TRBV18 to TRBJ2-1; TRBD1 matches at 7 bases. V was clipped by 2 bases and J by 9 bases; unmatched bases: 10. CDR3 size: 15 residues. CDR1 and CDR2 (germline): KGHSH, LQKENI. CDR3: CASSPDRDALGEQFF. The CDR3 region has the DNA TGTGCCAGCTCACCAGACAGGGACGCCTTGGGTGAGCAGTTCTTC.

Comments on this clone: The sample contains more than one DNA sequence encoding this CDR3. The chain couples TRBV6-6 to TRBJ1-1, with a possible D match to TRBD1 (6 bases). The germline V and J ends were trimmed by 6 bases and 3 bases, with 8 bases remaining between them. CDR3 length: 12 amino acids. CDR1 and CDR2 from the germline V gene are MNHNY and SVGAGI (reference sequence). CDR3: CASRNRDTEAFF. Written as DNA, the CDR3 is TGTGCCAGCAGAAACAGGGACACTGAAGCTTTCTTT.

This chain links TRBV11-2 with TRBJ1-2; the D gene is possibly TRBD1 (5 bases). The germline CDR1 and CDR2 sequences are SGHAT and FQNNGV. There are 13 residues in the CDR3. V was clipped by 6 bases and J by 4 bases, with 12 bases between them. DNA of the CDR3: TGTGCCAGCAGTCCAGGACACCTCTATGGCTACACCTTC. Its translation: CASSPGHLYGYTF.

The rearrangement uses TRBV4-3 and TRBJ2-2, with 10 nucleotides matching TRBD2. CDR1 and CDR2 (germline): LGHNA, YSLEER. The V segment lost 0 bases and the J segment 1 base; nucleotides outside the gene matches: 11. CDR3 size: 20 residues. CDR3 in amino acids: CASSQDSLAGLYGNTGELFF. CDR3 nucleotide sequence: TGCGCCAGCAGCCAAGATTCACTAGCGGGGTTGTATGGGAACACCGGGGAGCTGTTTTTT.

The gene calls are TRBV29-1 and TRBJ2-5, with 8 bases matching TRBD2. With 7 bases clipped from V and 3 bases from J, the junction kept 7 bases outside the gene matches. The germline CDR1 and CDR2 sequences are SQVTM and ANQGSEA. CDR3 length: 13 amino acids. The CDR3, as DNA: TGCAGCGGAGAGCGGGGGCCCGAAGAGACCCAGTACTTC. Residues: CSGERGPEETQYF.